This T cell receptor (beta chain) was recovered during a study of blood T cell repertoires in COVID-19. Across the whole study: Italy, Spain and the United States were the sources of the convalescent and acute COVID-19 samples. The analysed material was cDNA or gDNA that came from T cells, B-cell-depleted T cells, or PBMCs.

Original analysis: Reference gene primer amplification gave estimated nucleated cell counts. Assay: immunoSEQ multiplex PCR; the TCRdb copy retains only in-frame clones and omits some. The V and J calls and clone size were taken over from that table, and D and trimming were inferred from the DNA. This table holds around 250,000 clones, roughly 86% found once. This CDR3 spans 16 amino acids. V gave up 4 bases and J gave up 3 bases, with 16 bases separating them. CDR1 is LGHDT, CDR2 YNNKEL, per germline (reference sequence). The V gene is TRBV3-1 (or the pseudogene TRBV3-2), the J gene TRBJ2-4; TRBD2 is a possible D gene (7 bases). The sample consisted of peripheral blood. This clonotype was sampled from a man older than 75 with acute or convalescent COVID-19. The CDR3 DNA reads as TGTGCCAGCAGCCGAGGGGGGGATCGGAACAAAAACATTCAGTACTTC. Protein sequence: CASSRGGDRNKNIQYF.